This is a list of T cell receptor beta chains from one sample in a study of CD8 T cells in Susac syndrome. One entry per CDR3 protein, called by TCRdb with MiXCR from the immunoSEQ multiplex PCR reads. This table holds 130,000 to 150,000 distinct CDR3 sequences, approximately 93% found once. Material: CD4+ T cells from PBMCs. Every receptor here comes from a human donor in good health. The CDR3 runs from the conserved cysteine through the conserved F or W. D genes are given only for firm matches. The size field is filled for only some rows; it gives once, few, many or a size class.

d_call j_call clone_size v_call cdr3_aa cdr3_nt
TRBD1 TRBJ2-1 NA TRBV9 CASSVGSRDRINEQFF TGTGCCAGCAGCGTAGGATCCCGGGACAGAATTAATGAGCAGTTCTTC
NA TRBJ1-2 NA TRBV10-1 CATSEGSRYTF TGCGCCACCTCTGAGGGGTCACGCTACACCTTC
NA TRBJ2-2 NA TRBV20-1 CSAGERPTGELFF TGCAGTGCTGGAGAACGACCTACCGGGGAGCTGTTTTTT
NA TRBJ2-3 NA TRBV6-6 CASSYVGKPSTDTQYF TGTGCCAGCAGTTACGTGGGCAAACCTAGCACAGATACGCAGTATTTT
NA TRBJ1-2 NA TRBV3-1 CASSPNRVYGYTF TGTGCCAGCAGCCCGAACAGGGTGTATGGCTACACCTTC
NA TRBJ2-7 NA TRBV27 CARTIYEQYF TGTGCCAGAACAATCTACGAGCAGTACTTC
TRBD1 TRBJ2-1 NA TRBV5-1 CASSFSGQGYNEQFF TGCGCCAGCAGCTTCTCGGGACAGGGCTACAATGAGCAGTTCTTC
NA TRBJ1-2 NA TRBV18 CASSTVGTFPPPLYGYTF TGTGCCAGCTCAACTGTGGGGACATTCCCCCCTCCGCTCTATGGCTACACCTTC
TRBD2 TRBJ2-3 NA TRBV29-1 CSHRGGRGGTDTQYF TGCAGCCATCGGGGGGGGAGAGGGGGCACAGATACGCAGTATTTT
TRBD2 TRBJ2-3 NA TRBV20-1 CSAADRGLAGGGWGTDTQYF TGCAGTGCTGCCGACCGGGGACTAGCGGGAGGAGGTTGGGGCACAGATACGCAGTATTTT
NA TRBJ2-1 once TRBV29-1 CSVESGFEQFF TGCAGCGTTGAGAGTGGGTTTGAGCAGTTCTTC
TRBD2 TRBJ2-7 NA TRBV19 CASSIIAGEAYEQYF TGTGCCAGTAGTATAATAGCGGGAGAGGCCTACGAGCAGTACTTC
NA TRBJ2-7 NA TRBV20-1 CSALGTSSSYEQYF TGCAGTGCCCTCGGGACTTCGAGCTCCTACGAGCAGTACTTC
NA TRBJ2-1 once TRBV29-1 CSVRRVAYNEQFF TGCAGCGTTCGGAGGGTAGCCTACAATGAGCAGTTCTTC
NA TRBJ1-1 once TRBV20-1 CSASKTLDAEAFF TGCAGTGCCTCCAAGACATTGGACGCTGAAGCTTTCTTT
NA TRBJ1-5 NA TRBV6-5 CASSYGTGGQPQHF TGTGCCAGCAGTTACGGGACGGGAGGGCAGCCCCAGCATTTT
TRBD2 TRBJ2-4 NA TRBV12-3/TRBV12-4 CASLGLAGNKNIQYF TGTGCCAGCCTTGGACTAGCGGGGAACAAAAACATTCAGTACTTC
NA TRBJ2-1 NA TRBV19 CASSISAIQYNEQFF TGTGCCAGTAGTATCTCAGCCATACAATACAATGAGCAGTTCTTC
NA TRBJ1-1 NA TRBV20-1 CSASNRMNTEAFF TGCAGTGCTAGTAACCGGATGAACACTGAAGCTTTCTTT
NA TRBJ1-2 NA TRBV10-3 CAISESGLAENYGYTF TGTGCCATCAGTGAGTCTGGTTTGGCGGAGAACTATGGCTACACCTTC
NA TRBJ1-5 NA TRBV20-1 CSGIRDRLSNQPQHF TGCAGTGGAATCCGGGACCGCCTTAGCAATCAGCCCCAGCATTTT
TRBD1 TRBJ1-5 NA TRBV2 CASGGDRTNQPQHF TGTGCCAGCGGGGGGGACAGGACGAATCAGCCCCAGCATTTT
TRBD2 TRBJ2-1 NA TRBV6-5 CASSYSREGYNEQFF TGTGCCAGCAGTTACTCACGGGAGGGGTACAATGAGCAGTTCTTC
NA TRBJ2-7 once TRBV12-3/TRBV12-4 CASSSERYSYEQYF TGTGCCAGCAGTTCGGAGCGGTACTCCTACGAGCAGTACTTC
NA TRBJ1-4 NA TRBV23-1 CASSHPPGQANEKLFF TGCGCCAGCAGTCATCCTCCGGGACAAGCTAATGAAAAACTGTTTTTT
TRBD2 TRBJ2-5 NA TRBV11-2 CASSPSTSRGTQYF TGTGCCAGCAGCCCCTCGACTAGCCGGGGGACCCAGTACTTC
NA TRBJ1-1 once TRBV15 CATSRDHGLSTEAFF TGTGCCACCAGCAGAGATCACGGCCTTAGCACTGAAGCTTTCTTT
NA TRBJ2-3 once TRBV20-1 CSAREVITDTQYF TGCAGTGCTAGAGAGGTTATTACAGATACGCAGTATTTT
TRBD2 TRBJ2-7 NA TRBV6-1 CASSVTSGVYEQYF TGTGCCAGCAGTGTGACTAGCGGGGTCTACGAGCAGTACTTC
TRBD1 TRBJ1-1 NA TRBV20-1 CSARPLPGQIMNTEAFF TGCAGTGCTAGGCCACTGCCGGGACAGATCATGAACACTGAAGCTTTCTTT
TRBD1 TRBJ1-4 NA TRBV30 CAWGQGRGEKLFF TGTGCCTGGGGACAGGGTAGGGGTGAAAAACTGTTTTTT
NA TRBJ2-1 NA TRBV5-1 CASSQTPPLNEQFF TGCGCCAGCAGCCAGACCCCCCCCCTCAATGAGCAGTTCTTC
NA TRBJ2-1 NA TRBV12-3/TRBV12-4 CASSLLPGGNEQFF TGTGCCAGCAGTCTGCTCCCTGGAGGCAATGAGCAGTTCTTC
NA TRBJ2-1 NA TRBV20-1 CSERESAQNEQFF TGCAGTGAGAGGGAGAGTGCCCAGAATGAGCAGTTCTTC
NA TRBJ2-2 NA TRBV7-9 CASTLGGQTGELFF TGTGCCAGCACCCTAGGGGGTCAAACCGGGGAGCTGTTTTTT
TRBD2 TRBJ2-3 NA TRBV18 CASSSGTSGTDTQYF TGTGCCAGCTCGTCCGGGACTAGCGGCACAGATACGCAGTATTTT
TRBD2 TRBJ2-2 NA TRBV7-8 CASSGLAGTGGELFF TGTGCCAGCAGCGGGTTAGCGGGAACGGGCGGGGAGCTGTTTTTT
TRBD1 TRBJ1-2 NA TRBV20-1 CSARAGTGVGYTF TGCAGTGCTAGAGCCGGGACAGGGGTCGGCTACACCTTC
NA TRBJ2-7 NA TRBV10-1 CASSTGYGRSPYEQYF TGCGCCAGCAGTACCGGTTACGGACGGTCCCCCTACGAGCAGTACTTC
NA TRBJ2-2 NA TRBV5-1 CASARDTGELFF TGCGCCAGCGCTAGAGACACCGGGGAGCTGTTTTTT